The 5 T cell receptor beta chains below were found in one sample sequenced in a study of technical replicates of blood from a handful of donors. This table comes from immunoSEQ multiplex PCR, and its TCRdb copy is limited to in-frame clones, with some not included. The sample contains some 80,000 clones, around 90% of which appear only once. Specimen: T cells isolated from PBMCs. Every receptor here comes from a human donor in good health.

Details on this clone: Its ends do not fully match the called genes, so a read error is possible. This rearrangement joins TRBV6-6 to TRBJ1-2; 7 nucleotides agree with TRBD1. The CDR3 loop spans 15 amino acids. The germline gives CDR1 MNHNY, CDR2 SVGAGI (reference sequence). The CDR3 region has the DNA TGTGCCAGCACTTACAGAGGACAGGCGAGGATTTTCTACACCTTC. This translates into CASTYRGQARIFYTF.

The chain uses TRBV11-2 and TRBJ2-7, with a possible D match to TRBD2 (6 bases). The CDR3 runs 16 residues. V gave up 1 base and J gave up 7 bases, with 20 bases separating them. Germline V gene lookup returns CDR1 SGHAT and CDR2 FQNNGV. In DNA, the CDR3 is TGTGCCAGCAGCTTAGTCCACACAGACCCTGGGGGGGAGCAGTACTTC. It translates to CASSLVHTDPGGEQYF.

The chain uses TRBV29-1 and TRBJ1-5, with 8 bases fitting TRBD1. J lost 2 bases, V lost 4 bases, and 4 bases had no gene match. The CDR3 extends over 14 amino acids. In germline, CDR1 is SQVTM, CDR2 ANQGSEA. The CDR3 nucleotides are TGCAGCGTTGGGACAGGGTGGGGCAATCAGCCCCAGCATTTT. This codes for CSVGTGWGNQPQHF.

The rearrangement links TRBV19 to TRBJ1-5, with D hard to call. The germline V and J ends were trimmed by 0 bases and 8 bases, with 8 bases remaining between them. This CDR3 comprises 13 residues. Germline loops: CDR1 LNHDA, CDR2 SQIVND (reference sequence). CDR3: CASSIDPGKPQHF. CDR3 nucleotides: TGTGCCAGTAGTATAGATCCCGGGAAGCCCCAGCATTTT.

The chain links TRBV28 to TRBJ2-7; no definite D call. This CDR3 comprises 14 residues. Germline values: CDR1 MDHEN, CDR2 SYDVKM. The V end lost 5 bases, the J end lost 6 bases, and 17 bases lay between the germline ends. Written as DNA, the CDR3 is TGTGCCAGCAGTAAGTTATTAAGTCGGTCCGAGCAGTACTTC. It codes for CASSKLLSRSEQYF. The whole variable domain, filled in from reference TRBV28 and TRBJ2-7, reads DVKVTQSSRYLVKRTGEKVFLECVQDMDHENMFWYRQDPGLGLRLIYFSYDVKMKEKGDIPEGYSVSREKKERFSLILESASTNQTSMYLCASSKLLSRSEQYFGPGTRLTVT.